This TCR beta chain was identified during a study of Ad26.COV2.S vaccination and SARS-CoV-2 variants. For the study at large: Intramuscular Ad26.COV2.S at 5x10^10 or 1x10^11 viral particles.

Treatment noted: approximately 18 received Ad26.COV2.S at low or high dose, single or two shots; about 5 received placebo; per-sample allocation not given. Collection of the samples took place on day 63 after the first injection of vaccine or placebo. This clone was counted only a few times. This CDR3 is 11 amino acids long. V lost 5 bases, J lost 8 bases, and 9 bases lay in between. Germline values: CDR1 SEHNR, CDR2 FQNEAQ (reference sequence). TCRdb keeps only in-frame clones here, not all; method: immunoSEQ multiplex PCR. The sample has more than 300,000 clones, 70% to 90% seen once. The V gene is TRBV7-9, the J gene TRBJ1-2; no clear D gene. Sample: peripheral blood, taken in a trial of Ad26.COV2.S vaccine versus placebo. This TCR derives from a person between 18 and 65 years old who received the Ad26.COV2.S COVID-19 vaccine or a placebo. This chain's CDR3 is CASSLSGGYTF. In nucleotides, the CDR3 is TGTGCCAGCAGCCTTTCGGGGGGCTACACCTTC.